Sequencing of this T cell receptor beta chain was carried out in a study of blood T cell repertoires in COVID-19. Cohort allocation depended upon clinical history that participants reported. Libraries were prepared by immunoSEQ multiplex PCR; TCRdb keeps only in-frame clonotypes and omits some of them. The table lists some 250,000 clones, roughly nine tenths of them singletons. Germline lookup yields CDR1 SGHTA and CDR2 FQGNSA. The CDR3 is 16 residues long. Trimming removed 5 bases from V and 5 bases from J; junction bases left unmatched: 10. The gene calls are TRBV7-2 and TRBJ2-5; 11 nucleotides match TRBD2. The sample consisted of PBMCs or T cells enriched from blood (not recorded which). This sequence was found in a human donor in a cohort exposed to, infected with or recovered from COVID-19 (not recorded which). The donor label of this sample is uncertain. CDR3 region: CASSPGLAGSRETQYF. In nucleotides, the CDR3 is TGTGCCAGCAGCCCAGGACTAGCGGGCTCAAGGGAGACCCAGTACTTC.